This TCR beta chain was captured in a study of shared clonotypes between healthy human individuals. General study points: Sharing across several donors was seen in about 5% of naive CD4 clonotypes.

Clones were sequenced by immunoSEQ multiplex PCR, and TCRdb holds only the in-frame ones, with some missing. In the table there are millions of clones, approximately 92% of which are singletons. The study drew its donors from healthy HIV-negative adults without recent acute infections or vaccinations. In its sample, this clone was seen a few times. Its antigen is not identified. Germline V gene sequence: CDR1 SQVTM, CDR2 ANQGSEA. The V end lost 6 bases, the J end lost 2 bases, and 10 bases lay between the germline ends. CDR3 length: 12 residues. The receptor's source is a man between 18 and 29 years old in good health. The chain employs TRBV29-1 and TRBJ1-1; no firm D call. The sequenced sample was naive CD4+ T cells sorted from blood. Subset noted: CD45RA+ positively selected. CDR3 DNA: TGCAGCGTCGTACCCGACAACACTGAAGCTTTCTTT. The encoded protein is CSVVPDNTEAFF.